These 17 T cell receptor beta chains share one sample of origin, sequenced in a study of post-analysis software for immune sequencing data. Study observations and caveats: Five TRBV segments, including TRBV5-6, TRBV5-1 and TRBV20-1, were more frequent in patients than controls.

These receptors have no known antigen. TCR beta cDNA libraries included unique molecular identifiers. TCRdb used MiXCR to reprocess the PCR reads, holding one entry per CDR3 protein. The data contain a few hundred thousand distinct CDR3 sequences, about a third of them singletons. Material for sequencing was blood. These receptors were obtained from a girl aged 10 to 17 with multiple sclerosis.

This clonotype occurred many times. V is TRBV5-1 and J is TRBJ2-7; 8 bases match TRBD1. This CDR3 region has 14 residues. Germline values: CDR1 SGHRS, CDR2 YFSETQ. Unmatched junction bases numbered 7, after V lost 2 bases and J lost 6 bases. The CDR3: CASSFGTGPVEQYF. CDR3 DNA sequence: TGCGCCAGCAGCTTCGGGACAGGTCCGGTCGAGCAGTACTTC.

This clonotype has a handful of counts. This chain uses TRBV14 with TRBJ2-1; 8 nucleotides line up with TRBD1. CDR1 and CDR2 (germline): SGHDN, FVKESK. The CDR3 loop spans 13 amino acids. The V and J ends lost 6 bases and 5 bases, in that order; junction bases with no gene match: 3. CDR3 nucleotide sequence: TGTGCCAGCAGAAAGACAGGGGACAATGAGCAGTTCTTC. It specifies CASRKTGDNEQFF.

The chain joins TRBV12-3 or TRBV12-4 to TRBJ2-5; TRBD2 agrees at 8 bases. CDR3 size: 13 residues. V shed 6 bases, J shed 4 bases, and the junction held 4 bases outside the gene matches. CDR3 sequence reads: CASRGGLGETQYF. The CDR3 DNA is TGTGCCAGCAGGGGGGGACTAGGAGAGACCCAGTACTTC.

The chain is built from TRBV7-2 and TRBJ1-1; 9 bases are a match to TRBD1. CDR1 SGHTA and CDR2 FQGNSA come from the germline V gene. The CDR3 is 14 amino acids. Trimming at V came to 6 bases and at J to 1 base, leaving 3 bases not matched to a gene. The DNA of the CDR3 is TGTGCCAGCAGTTCACAGGGGGCGAACACTGAAGCTTTCTTT. Translated: CASSSQGANTEAFF.

The chain carries TRBV7-2 and TRBJ1-4; 7 positions agree with TRBD1. The CDR3 contains 15 residues. Trimming at V came to 5 bases and at J to 1 base, leaving 4 bases not matched to a gene. Germline V gene sequence: CDR1 SGHTA, CDR2 FQGNSA. DNA of the CDR3: TGTGCCAGCAGCCCCCGACAGGGAACTAATGAAAAACTGTTTTTT. Its translation is CASSPRQGTNEKLFF. Together with reference TRBV7-2 and TRBJ1-4, the CDR3 gives the full variable domain: GAGVSQSPSNKVTEKGKDVELRCDPISGHTALYWYRQSLGQGLEFLIYFQGNSAPDKSGLPSDRFSAERTGGSVSTLTIQRTQQEDSAVYLCASSPRQGTNEKLFFGSGTQLSVL.

The chain joins TRBV13 to TRBJ2-1; 15 bases align to TRBD2. Germline V gives CDR1 PRHDT, CDR2 FYEKMQ (reference sequence). Germline trimming cut 5 bases from V and 4 bases from J; bases unmatched to any gene: 6. The CDR3 runs to 17 residues. The CDR3 region is CASSPGTSGGTYNEQFF. For the CDR3, the DNA is TGTGCCAGCAGCCCCGGGACTAGCGGGGGGACGTACAATGAGCAGTTCTTC.

This clonotype was seen only a few times. The V gene is TRBV29-1, the J gene TRBJ1-1; D gene ambiguous. From germline, CDR1 is SQVTM and CDR2 ANQGSEA. V lost 3 bases and J lost 4, with 12 bases in between. The CDR3 runs to 13 residues. In DNA form, the CDR3 reads TGCAGCGTTGAGCTACTGGGTGGCACTGAAGCTTTCTTT. As protein: CSVELLGGTEAFF.

J is TRBJ1-2 and V is TRBV15; TRBD1 might be the D (5 bases). The CDR3 loop spans 13 amino acids. Germline CDR1 LNHNV, CDR2 YYDKDF (reference sequence). Trimming stripped 3 bases from V and 4 bases from J, with 9 bases between. CDR3 in amino acids: CATSSGGAYGYTF. CDR3 nucleotides: TGTGCCACCAGCAGTGGGGGAGCCTATGGCTACACCTTC. Complete variable domain (other parts from reference TRBV15 and TRBJ1-2): DAMVIQNPRYQVTQFGKPVTLSCSQTLNHNVMYWYQQKSSQAPKLLFHYYDKDFNNEADTPDNFQSRRPNTSFCFLDIRSPGLGDTAMYLCATSSGGAYGYTFGSGTRLTVV.

This sequence joins TRBV7-9 and TRBJ2-3, with 7 bases lining up with TRBD1. The CDR3 consists of 15 residues. Germline CDR1 is SEHNR and CDR2 is FQNEAQ (reference sequence). V shed 5 bases, J shed 4 bases, and the junction held 9 bases outside the gene matches. The CDR3 DNA follows: TGTGCCAGCAGCCCCAAACCCCAGGGGGCAGATACGCAGTATTTT. As protein: CASSPKPQGADTQYF.

This clonotype was observed a handful of times. The chain has TRBV15 and TRBJ2-7; 7 positions agree with TRBD2. J was trimmed by 6 bases and V by 0 bases; bases with no gene match: 5. Per germline, CDR1 LNHNV and CDR2 YYDKDF (reference sequence). The CDR3 covers 14 residues. The CDR3 region has the DNA TGTGCCACCAGCAGAGATCGGGGAGGGACCGAGCAGTACTTC. Protein product: CATSRDRGGTEQYF.

The chain has TRBV12-3 or TRBV12-4 and TRBJ2-4; the match to TRBD1 covers 7 bases. This CDR3 is built from 14 residues. V lost 5 bases, J lost 9 bases, and 10 bases stayed unmatched. The CDR3 region is CASSKRQGLSIQYF. The DNA of the CDR3 is TGTGCCAGCAGTAAACGACAGGGTCTAAGCATTCAGTACTTC.

The chain combines TRBV6-6 with TRBJ2-7, with D uncertain. The J call is doubtful: the DNA matches TRBJ2-5 better. This CDR3 region has 13 residues. Germline V gene lookup returns CDR1 MNHNY and CDR2 SVGAGI (reference sequence). The chain's CDR3 is CASSYPSLETQYF. DNA of the CDR3: TGTGCCAGCAGTTACCCTTCGCTCGAGACCCAGTACTTC.

This clonotype was found a few times. The chain uses TRBV11-2 and TRBJ2-7; a weak D match, TRBD1 (5 bases). Germline values: CDR1 SGHAT, CDR2 FQNNGV. V was clipped by 10 bases and J by 6 bases, with 19 bases between them. The CDR3 consists of 13 residues. CDR3 region: CATSRGNGLEQYF. CDR3 coding DNA: TGTGCCACCAGTAGGGGTAACGGGCTCGAGCAGTACTTC.

This clonotype has only a few counts. The V gene is TRBV6-5, the J gene TRBJ2-3; TRBD2 agrees at 10 bases. After removal of 6 bases from V and 0 bases from J, the junction contained 6 bases not matched to a gene. CDR1 and CDR2 from the germline V gene are MNHEY and SVGAGI. The CDR3 has 16 residues. The CDR3 coding sequence is TGTGCCAGCAGGAGAGGACTAGCGGAGAGCACAGATACGCAGTATTTT. This encodes CASRRGLAESTDTQYF.

The chain uses TRBV5-6 and TRBJ2-3, with 8 bases lining up with TRBD2. CDR1 and CDR2 from the germline V gene are SGHDT and YYEEEE. J gave up 0 bases and V 4 bases, and 10 bases lay outside the gene matches. The CDR3 has 17 residues. CDR3 loop: CASSAGGAPSSTDTQYF. CDR3 sequence (DNA): TGTGCCAGCAGCGCCGGGGGGGCTCCCTCTAGCACAGATACGCAGTATTTT.

This clonotype was counted between two and nine times. The rearrangement links TRBV6-5 to TRBJ2-1; 8 bases align to TRBD2. Germline CDR1 is MNHEY and CDR2 is SVGAGI. The CDR3 consists of 15 residues. The ends lost 6 bases at V and 5 bases at J; junction bases unmatched: 9. This chain's CDR3 is CASSVAGSIDNEQFF. The CDR3 coding sequence is TGTGCCAGCAGCGTAGCGGGGTCTATTGACAATGAGCAGTTCTTC.

Note on this clonotype: One junction end disagrees with the germline gene, perhaps due to a read error. The chain recombines TRBV4-2 with TRBJ2-3; D call uncertain. The germline gives CDR1 LGHNA, CDR2 YNFKEQ. The CDR3 is 17 amino acids. Here the CDR3 reads CASNQDQSGVGTDTQYF. The CDR3, as DNA: TGTGCCAGCAACCAAGATCAATCGGGCGTCGGCACAGATACGCAGTATTTT.